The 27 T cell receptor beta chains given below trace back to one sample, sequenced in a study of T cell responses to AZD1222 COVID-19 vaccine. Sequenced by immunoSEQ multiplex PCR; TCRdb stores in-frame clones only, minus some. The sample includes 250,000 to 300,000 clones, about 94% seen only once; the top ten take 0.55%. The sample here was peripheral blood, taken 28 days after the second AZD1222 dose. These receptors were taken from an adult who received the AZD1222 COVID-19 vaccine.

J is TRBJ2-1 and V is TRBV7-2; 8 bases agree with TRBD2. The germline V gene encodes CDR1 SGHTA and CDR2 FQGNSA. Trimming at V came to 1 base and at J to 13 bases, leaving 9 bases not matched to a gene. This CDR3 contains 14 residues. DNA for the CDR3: TGTGCCAGCAGCTTAGAGGGGGGCGGGAGGCCCCAGTTCTTC. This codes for CASSLEGGGRPQFF. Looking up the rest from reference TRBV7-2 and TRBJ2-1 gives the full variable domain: GAGVSQSPSNKVTEKGKDVELRCDPISGHTALYWYRQSLGQGLEFLIYFQGNSAPDKSGLPSDRFSAERTGGSVSTLTIQRTQQEDSAVYLCASSLEGGGRPQFFGPGTRLTVL.

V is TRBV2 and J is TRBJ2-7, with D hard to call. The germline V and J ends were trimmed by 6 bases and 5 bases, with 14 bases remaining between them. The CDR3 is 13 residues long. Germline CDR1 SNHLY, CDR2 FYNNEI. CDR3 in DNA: TGTGCCAGCAGCCCCTACGGATTCCACGAGCAGTACTTC. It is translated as CASSPYGFHEQYF.

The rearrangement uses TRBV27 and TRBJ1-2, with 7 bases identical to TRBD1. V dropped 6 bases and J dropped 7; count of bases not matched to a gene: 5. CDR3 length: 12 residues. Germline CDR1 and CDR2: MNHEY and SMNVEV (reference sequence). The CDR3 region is CASRTGNFGYTF. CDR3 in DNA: TGTGCCAGCAGGACAGGGAATTTTGGCTACACCTTC.

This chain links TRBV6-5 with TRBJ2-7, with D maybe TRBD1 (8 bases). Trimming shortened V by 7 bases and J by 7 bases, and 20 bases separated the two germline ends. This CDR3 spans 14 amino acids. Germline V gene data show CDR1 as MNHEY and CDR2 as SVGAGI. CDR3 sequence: CASNPQGGRGEQYF. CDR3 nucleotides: TGTGCCAGCAATCCACAGGGGGGGAGGGGAGAGCAGTACTTC.

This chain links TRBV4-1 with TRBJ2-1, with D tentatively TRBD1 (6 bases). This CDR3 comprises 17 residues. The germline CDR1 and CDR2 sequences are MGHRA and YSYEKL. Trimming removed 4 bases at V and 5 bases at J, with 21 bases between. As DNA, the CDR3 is TGCGCCAGCAGCCCTGGGCGGGCCAGGGGCCCCAACAATGAGCAGTTCTTC. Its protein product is CASSPGRARGPNNEQFF.

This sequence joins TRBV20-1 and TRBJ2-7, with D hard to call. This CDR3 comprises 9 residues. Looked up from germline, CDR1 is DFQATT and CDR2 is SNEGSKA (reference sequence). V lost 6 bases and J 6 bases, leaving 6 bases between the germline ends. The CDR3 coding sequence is TGCAGTGCCCCCTTCGAGCAGTACTTC. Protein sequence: CSAPFEQYF.

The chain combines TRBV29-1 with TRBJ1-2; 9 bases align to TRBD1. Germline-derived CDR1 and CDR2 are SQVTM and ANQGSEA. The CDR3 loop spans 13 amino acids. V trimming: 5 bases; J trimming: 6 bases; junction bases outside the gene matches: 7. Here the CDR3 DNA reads TGCAGCGTTAAATCACAGGGGGCCCATGGCTACACCTTC. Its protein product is CSVKSQGAHGYTF. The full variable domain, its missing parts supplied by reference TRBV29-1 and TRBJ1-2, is SAVISQKPSRDICQRGTSLTIQCQVDSQVTMMFWYRQQPGQSLTLIATANQGSEATYESGFVIDKFPISRPNLTFSTLTVSNMSPEDSSIYLCSVKSQGAHGYTFGSGTRLTVV.

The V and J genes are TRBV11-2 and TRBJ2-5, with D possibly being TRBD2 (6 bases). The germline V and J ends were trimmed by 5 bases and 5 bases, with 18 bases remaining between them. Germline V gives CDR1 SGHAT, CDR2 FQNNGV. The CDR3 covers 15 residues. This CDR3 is CASSLSLALGETQYF. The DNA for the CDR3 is TGTGCCAGCAGCCTATCTCTAGCGCTGGGGGAGACCCAGTACTTC.

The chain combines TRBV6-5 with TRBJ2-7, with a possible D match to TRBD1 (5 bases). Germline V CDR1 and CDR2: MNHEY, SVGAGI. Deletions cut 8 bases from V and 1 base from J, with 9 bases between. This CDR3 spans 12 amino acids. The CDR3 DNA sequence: TGTGCCAGCGAGGCAGGGTCCTACGAGCAGTACTTC. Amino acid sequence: CASEAGSYEQYF.

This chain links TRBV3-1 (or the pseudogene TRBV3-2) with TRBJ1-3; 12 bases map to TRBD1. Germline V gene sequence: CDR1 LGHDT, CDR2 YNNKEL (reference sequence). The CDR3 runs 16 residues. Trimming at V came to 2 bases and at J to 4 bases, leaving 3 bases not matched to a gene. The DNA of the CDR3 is TGTGCCAGCAGCCAATGGGACAGGGGGCTAGGAAACACCATATATTTT. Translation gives CASSQWDRGLGNTIYF.

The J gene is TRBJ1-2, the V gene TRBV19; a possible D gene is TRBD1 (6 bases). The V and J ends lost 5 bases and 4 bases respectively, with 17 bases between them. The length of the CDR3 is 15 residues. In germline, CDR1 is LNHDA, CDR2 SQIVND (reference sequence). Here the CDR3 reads CASSASLGRGYGYTF. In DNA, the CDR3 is TGTGCCAGTAGTGCCTCCCTAGGCAGGGGCTATGGCTACACCTTC. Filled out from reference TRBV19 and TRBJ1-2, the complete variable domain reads DGGITQSPKYLFRKEGQNVTLSCEQNLNHDAMYWYRQDPGQGLRLIYYSQIVNDFQKGDIAEGYSVSREKKESFPLTVTSAQKNPTAFYLCASSASLGRGYGYTFGSGTRLTVV.

CDR3: CASSSGGARDEKLFF. The DNA for the CDR3 is TGTGCCAGCAGCTCGGGTGGGGCCAGGGATGAAAAACTGTTTTTT. The chain couples TRBV5-4 to TRBJ1-4; possible D gene TRBD1, 5 bases. The CDR3 covers 15 residues. Per germline, CDR1 SGHNT and CDR2 YYREEE (reference sequence). Trimming shortened V by 3 bases and J by 6 bases, and 15 bases separated the two germline ends.

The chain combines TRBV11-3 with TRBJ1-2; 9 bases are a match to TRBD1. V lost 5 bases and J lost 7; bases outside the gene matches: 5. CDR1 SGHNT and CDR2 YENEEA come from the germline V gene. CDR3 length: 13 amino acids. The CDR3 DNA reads TGTGCCAGCAGCGATACAGGGGGCTTTGGCTACACCTTC. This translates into CASSDTGGFGYTF. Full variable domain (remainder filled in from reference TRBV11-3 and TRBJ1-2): EAGVVQSPRYKIIEKKQPVAFWCNPISGHNTLYWYLQNLGQGPELLIRYENEEAVDDSQLPKDRFSAERLKGVDSTLKIQPAELGDSAVYLCASSDTGGFGYTFGSGTRLTVV.

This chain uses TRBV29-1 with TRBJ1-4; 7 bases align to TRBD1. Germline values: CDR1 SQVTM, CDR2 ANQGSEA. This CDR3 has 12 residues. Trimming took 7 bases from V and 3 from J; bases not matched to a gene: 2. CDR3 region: CSGGQSNEKLFF. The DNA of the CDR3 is TGCAGCGGGGGACAGTCTAATGAAAAACTGTTTTTT. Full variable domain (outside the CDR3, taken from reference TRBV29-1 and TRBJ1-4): SAVISQKPSRDICQRGTSLTIQCQVDSQVTMMFWYRQQPGQSLTLIATANQGSEATYESGFVIDKFPISRPNLTFSTLTVSNMSPEDSSIYLCSGGQSNEKLFFGSGTQLSVL.

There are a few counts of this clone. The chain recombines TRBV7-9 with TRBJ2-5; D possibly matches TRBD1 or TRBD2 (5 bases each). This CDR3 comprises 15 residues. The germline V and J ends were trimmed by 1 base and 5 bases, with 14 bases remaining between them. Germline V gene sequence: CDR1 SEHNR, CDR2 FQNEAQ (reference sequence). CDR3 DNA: TGTGCCAGCAGCTTAGAATGGGGGTCCGGCGAGACCCAGTACTTC. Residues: CASSLEWGSGETQYF.

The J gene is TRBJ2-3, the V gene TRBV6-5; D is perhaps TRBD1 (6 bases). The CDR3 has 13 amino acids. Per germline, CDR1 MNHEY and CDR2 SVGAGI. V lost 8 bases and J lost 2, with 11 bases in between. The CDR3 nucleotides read TGTGCCAGCGGTTGGGGGCCCACAGATACGCAGTATTTT. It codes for CASGWGPTDTQYF.

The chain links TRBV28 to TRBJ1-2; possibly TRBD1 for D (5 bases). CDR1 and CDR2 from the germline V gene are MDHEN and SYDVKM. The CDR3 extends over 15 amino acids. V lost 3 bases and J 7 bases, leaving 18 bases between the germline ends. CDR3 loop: CASSLGFGARGGYTF. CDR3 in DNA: TGTGCCAGCAGTTTGGGGTTTGGGGCGCGTGGTGGCTACACCTTC.

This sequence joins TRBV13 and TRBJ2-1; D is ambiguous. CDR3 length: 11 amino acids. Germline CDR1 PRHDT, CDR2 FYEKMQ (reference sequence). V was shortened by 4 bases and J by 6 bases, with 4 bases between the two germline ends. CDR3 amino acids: CASSSTNEQFF. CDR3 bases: TGTGCCAGCAGCTCCACCAATGAGCAGTTCTTC. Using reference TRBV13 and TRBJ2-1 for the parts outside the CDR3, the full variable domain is AAGVIQSPRHLIKEKRETATLKCYPIPRHDTVYWYQQGPGQDPQFLISFYEKMQSDKGSIPDRFSAQQFSDYHSELNMSSLELGDSALYFCASSSTNEQFFGPGTRLTVL.

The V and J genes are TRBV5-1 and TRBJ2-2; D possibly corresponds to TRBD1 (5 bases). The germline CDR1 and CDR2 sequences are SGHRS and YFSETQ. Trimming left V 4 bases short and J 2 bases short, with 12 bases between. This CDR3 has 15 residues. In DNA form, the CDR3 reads TGCGCCAGCAGCGTGTCCCAGGGAAACACCGGGGAGCTGTTTTTT. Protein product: CASSVSQGNTGELFF.

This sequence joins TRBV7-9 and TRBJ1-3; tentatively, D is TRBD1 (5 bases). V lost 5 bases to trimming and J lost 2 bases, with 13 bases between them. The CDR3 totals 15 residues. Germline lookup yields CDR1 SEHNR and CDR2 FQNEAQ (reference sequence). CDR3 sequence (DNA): TGTGCCAGCAGCCAGAACGGGGGTCCTGGAAACACCATATATTTT. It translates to CASSQNGGPGNTIYF. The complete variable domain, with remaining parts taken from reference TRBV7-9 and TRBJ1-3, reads DTGVSQNPRHKITKRGQNVTFRCDPISEHNRLYWYRQTLGQGPEFLTYFQNEAQLEKSRLLSDRFSAERPKGSFSTLEIQRTEQGDSAMYLCASSQNGGPGNTIYFGEGSWLTVV.

CDR3 DNA sequence: TGTGCCAGCAGTTTAAGTAGGGGAGCGGACACCATATATTTT. It is translated as CASSLSRGADTIYF. J is TRBJ1-3 and V is TRBV27, with D possibly matching TRBD1 (5 bases). Germline V CDR1 and CDR2: MNHEY, SMNVEV (reference sequence). Trimming shortened V by 2 bases and J by 8 bases, and 13 bases separated the two germline ends. There are 14 residues in the CDR3.

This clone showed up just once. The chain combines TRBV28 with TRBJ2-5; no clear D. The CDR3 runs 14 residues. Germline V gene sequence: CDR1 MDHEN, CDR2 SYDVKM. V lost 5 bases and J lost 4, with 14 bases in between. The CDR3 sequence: CASSPSWARETQYF. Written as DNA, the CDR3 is TGTGCCAGCAGTCCCAGCTGGGCCCGAGAGACCCAGTACTTC.

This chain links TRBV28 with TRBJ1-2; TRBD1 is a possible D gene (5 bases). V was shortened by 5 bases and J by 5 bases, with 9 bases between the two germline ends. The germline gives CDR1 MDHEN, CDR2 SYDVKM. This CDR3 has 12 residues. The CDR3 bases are TGTGCCAGCAGTATTGGGACGTATGGCTACACCTTC. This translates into CASSIGTYGYTF.

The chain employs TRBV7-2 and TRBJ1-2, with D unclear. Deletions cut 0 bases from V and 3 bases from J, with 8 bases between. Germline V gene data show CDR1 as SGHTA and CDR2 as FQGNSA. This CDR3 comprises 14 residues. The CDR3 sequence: CASSLAEGDYGYTF. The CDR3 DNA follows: TGTGCCAGCAGCTTAGCGGAGGGCGACTATGGCTACACCTTC. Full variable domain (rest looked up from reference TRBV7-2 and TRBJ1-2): GAGVSQSPSNKVTEKGKDVELRCDPISGHTALYWYRQSLGQGLEFLIYFQGNSAPDKSGLPSDRFSAERTGGSVSTLTIQRTQQEDSAVYLCASSLAEGDYGYTFGSGTRLTVV.

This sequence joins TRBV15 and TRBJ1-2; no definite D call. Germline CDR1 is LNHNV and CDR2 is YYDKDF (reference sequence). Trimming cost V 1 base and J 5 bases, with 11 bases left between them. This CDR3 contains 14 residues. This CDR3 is CATSRAENSYGYTF. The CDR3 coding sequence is TGTGCCACCAGCAGAGCGGAGAACTCATATGGCTACACCTTC.

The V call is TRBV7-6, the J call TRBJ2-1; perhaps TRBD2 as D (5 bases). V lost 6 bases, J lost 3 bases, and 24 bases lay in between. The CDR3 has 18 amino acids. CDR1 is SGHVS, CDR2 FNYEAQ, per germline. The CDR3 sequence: CASSFSKAVGPLYNEQFF. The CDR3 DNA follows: TGTGCCAGCAGTTTTTCAAAAGCGGTTGGACCCCTCTACAATGAGCAGTTCTTC. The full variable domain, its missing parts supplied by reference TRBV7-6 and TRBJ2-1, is GAGVSQSPRYKVTKRGQDVALRCDPISGHVSLYWYRQALGQGPEFLTYFNYEAQQDKSGLPNDRFSAERPEGSISTLTIQRTEQRDSAMYRCASSFSKAVGPLYNEQFFGPGTRLTVL.

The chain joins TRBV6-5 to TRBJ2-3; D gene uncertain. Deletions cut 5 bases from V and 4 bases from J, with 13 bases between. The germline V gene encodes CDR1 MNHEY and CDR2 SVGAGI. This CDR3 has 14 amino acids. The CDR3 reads CASSTGPHADTQYF. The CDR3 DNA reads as TGTGCCAGCAGTACCGGGCCCCACGCAGATACGCAGTATTTT.